This is a list of T cell receptor beta chains from one sample in a study of shared clonotypes between healthy human individuals. The protocol was immunoSEQ multiplex PCR, while the TCRdb copy is restricted to in-frame clones and leaves out a portion. The sample holds fewer than 1.4 million clones; about 80% are singletons and the top ten take around 0.61%. Sequenced input: memory CD4+ T cells from PBMCs. All receptors come from a man between 18 and 35 years old in good health. Some clones in this sample may be carry-over from other donors' samples. Each CDR3 is given with its conserved first and last residue. D genes are given only for firm matches. The size of a clone is reported for some rows only, either as once, few or many, or as a class for expanded clones.

j_call,clone_size,v_call,d_call,cdr3_nt,cdr3_aa
TRBJ2-5,NA,TRBV18,NA,TGTGCCAGCTCATCGACAGCCCAGGTTTGGGCCCAGTACTTC,CASSSTAQVWAQYF
TRBJ2-3,NA,TRBV19,NA,TGTGCCAGTAGTATAGTTGTCCTCGGGGGAGATACGCAGTATTTT,CASSIVVLGGDTQYF
TRBJ2-3,NA,TRBV10-1,NA,TGCGCCAGCAGTCCCTCCACAGATACGCAGTATTTT,CASSPSTDTQYF
TRBJ2-4,NA,TRBV5-1,TRBD2,TGCGCCAGCAGCTTGTCTAGCGGGAGTTTAGTCATTCAGTACTTC,CASSLSSGSLVIQYF
TRBJ1-1,NA,TRBV25-1,NA,TGTGCCAGCCGGAGGATGGGCAGTATGAACACTGAAGCTTTCTTT,CASRRMGSMNTEAFF
TRBJ1-4,NA,TRBV28,TRBD1,TGTGCCAGCAGCGCCGGGACAGGGCGTGAAAAACTGTTTTTT,CASSAGTGREKLFF
TRBJ2-1,NA,TRBV28,TRBD2,TGTGCCAGCAGGAATCTCGCGGGAGGAAAACACAATGAGCAGTTCTTC,CASRNLAGGKHNEQFF
TRBJ2-7,NA,TRBV30,TRBD1,TGTGCCTGGAGTGTACAGTGGACAGGGTCCTACGAGCAGTACTTC,CAWSVQWTGSYEQYF
TRBJ2-1,once,TRBV10-3,NA,TGTGCCATCAGTGATGGGCCTCTCTATGAGCAGTTCTTC,CAISDGPLYEQFF
TRBJ2-2,NA,TRBV5-1,TRBD1,TGCGCCAGCACCGACTCAGGGGGCCCGGGAACCGGGGAGCTGTTTTTT,CASTDSGGPGTGELFF
TRBJ2-3,NA,TRBV2,TRBD2,TGTGCCAGCAGGCCGGGACTAGTCACAGATACGCAGTATTTT,CASRPGLVTDTQYF